Listed below are T cell receptor beta chains from one sample, sequenced in a study of beta chain features in type 1 diabetes. The data were produced by immunoSEQ multiplex PCR, yet TCRdb's version contains in-frame clones alone and is incomplete. The sample yields 200,000 to 250,000 clones, around 65% seen once. Sequences were obtained from naive CD4+ T cells from blood. These receptors all come from a man in his thirties or forties in good health. Both conserved end residues are part of each CDR3.

TRBV5-1	TRBJ2-7	CASSSTSGSLYEQYF
TRBV30	TRBJ1-4	CAWSTGLYEKLFF
TRBV30	TRBJ2-3	CAWSVRGSTDTQYF
TRBV7-9	TRBJ2-7	CASSSGTNHYEQYF
TRBV29-1	TRBJ1-1	CSVRPGTGGGTEAFF
TRBV9	TRBJ1-5	CASSVRGNQPQHF
TRBV7-2	TRBJ2-5	CASSIHRVQETQYF
TRBV14	TRBJ2-6	CASSLPGTGLSGANVLTF
TRBV30	TRBJ2-4	CAWTPEQGDKNIQYF
TRBV5-1	TRBJ1-5	CASRPGQGGEPQHF
TRBV2	TRBJ1-1	CASTKTTENTEAFF
TRBV14	TRBJ2-3	CASSHGGTDTQYF
TRBV29-1	TRBJ1-1	CSVALRNTEAFF
TRBV14	TRBJ2-5	CASSQMVTGQETQYF
TRBV5-1	TRBJ2-1	CASSLAQGAYNEQFF
TRBV30	TRBJ2-2	CAWEADRNTGELFF
TRBV4-2	TRBJ2-7	CASSQDLSEQYF
TRBV14	TRBJ2-1	CASSLLGAGVTYNEQFF
TRBV7-9	TRBJ2-7	CASSPTYEQYF
TRBV2	TRBJ2-2	CASRAYGGSGELFF
TRBV6-5	TRBJ2-7	CASSYAGNEQYF
TRBV30	TRBJ2-1	CAWSFSGRDEQFF
TRBV29-1	TRBJ2-1	CSVEPAGPSYNEQFF
TRBV6-5	TRBJ2-3	CASSRTATTDTQYF
TRBV30	TRBJ2-3	CAWKIAGGPTDTQYF
TRBV29-1	TRBJ2-6	CSVELNQVYSGANVLTF
TRBV4-1	TRBJ1-1	CASSRDRGEAFF
TRBV28	TRBJ2-7	CASSFVKGVRYEQYF
TRBV20-1	TRBJ2-1	CSARAPGPWVF
TRBV30	TRBJ2-3	CAWRLGTSRGDTQYF
TRBV7-2	TRBJ2-3	CASSSRQGWDTQYF
TRBV18	TRBJ2-7	CASSQARDEQYF
TRBV27	TRBJ1-1	CASSLPLVGTEAFF
TRBV29-1	TRBJ2-6	CSVEEQYSGANVLTF
TRBV29-1	TRBJ2-5	CSVGRSGKETQYF
TRBV20-1	TRBJ2-1	CSATRYNEQFF
TRBV5-1	TRBJ2-1	CASSLEGEQFF
TRBV10-3	TRBJ2-3	CAISVGPTSGGPDTQYF
TRBV14	TRBJ2-2	CASSQGLTGELFF
TRBV13	TRBJ2-7	CASSLRVSLPGLVSYEQYF
TRBV5-6	TRBJ2-7	CASSFSSSSYEQYF
TRBV28	TRBJ2-5	CASSLPGHEETQYF
TRBV5-1	TRBJ2-5	CASSLESGPQETQYF
TRBV7-2	TRBJ2-5	CASSSRETQYF
TRBV6-6	TRBJ1-5	CASSSTWAGLNQPQHF
TRBV7-2	TRBJ2-1	CASSLGRLAIEQFF
TRBV5-1	TRBJ1-1	CASSSSRDRINTEAFF
TRBV30	TRBJ2-1	CAWSVRQGVSNEQFF
TRBV2	TRBJ2-7	CASRVAEQYF
TRBV29-1	TRBJ1-2	CSVEEVVGYGYTF
TRBV30	TRBJ1-1	CAWSVRSTRTEAFF
TRBV30	TRBJ2-2	CAWRLAGNTGELFF
TRBV30	TRBJ2-7	CAWSVEYEQYF
TRBV30	TRBJ2-6	CAWSLTRTGISGANVLTF
TRBV5-1	TRBJ2-1	CASSEAGTYNEQFF